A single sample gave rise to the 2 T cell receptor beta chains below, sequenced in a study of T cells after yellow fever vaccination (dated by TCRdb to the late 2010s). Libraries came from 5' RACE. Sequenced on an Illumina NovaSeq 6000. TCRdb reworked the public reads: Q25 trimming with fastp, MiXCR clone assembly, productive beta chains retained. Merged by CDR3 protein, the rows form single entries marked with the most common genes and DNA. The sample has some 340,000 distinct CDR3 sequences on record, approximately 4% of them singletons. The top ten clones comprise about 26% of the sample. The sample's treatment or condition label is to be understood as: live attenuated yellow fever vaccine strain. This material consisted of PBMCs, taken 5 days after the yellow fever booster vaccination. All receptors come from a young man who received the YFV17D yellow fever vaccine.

CDR3 amino acids: CASSLDWSEQYV. The CDR3 nucleotides read TGTGCCAGCAGCTTAGATTGGAGCGAGCAGTACGTC. This chain uses TRBV7-2 with TRBJ2-7; D not resolved. This CDR3 contains 12 residues. V lost 1 base to trimming and J lost 6 bases, with 7 bases between them. The germline V gene has CDR1 SGHTA and CDR2 FQGNSA.

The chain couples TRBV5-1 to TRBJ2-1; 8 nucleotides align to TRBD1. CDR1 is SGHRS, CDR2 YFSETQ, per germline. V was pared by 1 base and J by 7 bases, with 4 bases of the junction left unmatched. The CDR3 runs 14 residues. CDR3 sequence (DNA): TGCGCCAGCAGCTTGAAACAGGGGGATAATGAGCAGTTCTTC. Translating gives CASSLKQGDNEQFF.